These T cell receptor beta chains were read from a single sample in a study of OX40 agonist ivuxolimab in advanced cancers. Repertoires were generated with immunoSEQ multiplex PCR, while TCRdb's copy carries only in-frame clones and drops some. The sample contains around 14,000 clones, about 83% of which appear only once. This material consisted of CD4+ or CD8+ T cells sorted from blood, taken in a trial of the OX40 agonist ivuxolimab. These receptors were collected from an adult with an advanced solid tumor such as melanoma, head and neck, liver or kidney cancer. Both conserved end residues are part of each CDR3. A D gene is named only where the DNA matches it firmly. A row's size may be missing; if present it is once, few, many or a size class.

size | D | J | V | CDR3 | DNA
NA | NA | TRBJ2-1 | TRBV5-6 | CASSEPGRIYNEQFF | TGTGCCAGCAGCGAGCCGGGACGGATCTACAATGAGCAGTTCTTC
NA | NA | TRBJ2-7 | TRBV6-1 | CASSDRWGPHEQYF | TGTGCCAGCAGTGACCGTTGGGGCCCCCACGAGCAGTACTTC
NA | NA | TRBJ2-3 | TRBV6-1 | CASSEYSDTQYF | TGTGCCAGCAGTGAGTATTCAGATACGCAGTATTTT
once | TRBD1 | TRBJ1-5 | TRBV18 | CASSPGFQGADQPQHF | TGTGCCAGCTCACCGGGTTTCCAGGGGGCGGATCAGCCCCAGCATTTT
NA | NA | TRBJ1-2 | TRBV18 | CASSSGPQTRGYTF | TGTGCCAGCTCATCGGGACCCCAGACGCGGGGCTACACCTTC
NA | NA | TRBJ2-7 | TRBV7-8 | CASSLVVYEQYF | TGTGCCAGCAGCTTAGTGGTCTACGAGCAGTACTTC
NA | TRBD2 | TRBJ2-5 | TRBV7-2 | CASSLAGDLRETQYF | TGTGCCAGCAGCCTAGCGGGGGACCTCCGAGAGACCCAGTACTTC
NA | NA | TRBJ2-2 | TRBV18 | CASSPDVAGGSGELFF | TGTGCCAGCTCACCGGACGTGGCCGGAGGCTCCGGGGAGCTGTTTTTT
NA | NA | TRBJ2-3 | TRBV30 | CAWSSRGDTQYF | TGTGCCTGGAGCTCACGCGGAGATACGCAGTATTTT
NA | NA | TRBJ1-4 | TRBV10-3 | CAISATLGGEEKLFF | TGTGCCATCAGTGCGACGCTAGGAGGGGAGGAAAAACTGTTTTTT
NA | NA | TRBJ1-4 | TRBV6-6 | CASALPFNEKLFF | TGTGCCAGCGCCCTCCCGTTTAATGAAAAACTGTTTTTT
NA | TRBD2 | TRBJ2-5 | TRBV2 | CASRMGGQETQYF | TGTGCCAGCAGAATGGGGGGGCAAGAGACCCAGTACTTC
NA | TRBD2 | TRBJ2-5 | TRBV27 | CASRSWTSEETQYF | TGTGCCAGCCGTTCGTGGACTAGCGAAGAGACCCAGTACTTC
NA | NA | TRBJ2-2 | TRBV7-8 | CASSLVRSTGELFF | TGTGCCAGCAGCTTAGTTCGGTCCACCGGGGAGCTGTTTTTT
NA | TRBD1 | TRBJ2-2 | TRBV7-9 | CASSPWTGGTRNTGELFF | TGTGCCAGCAGCCCCTGGACAGGGGGCACAAGGAACACCGGGGAGCTGTTTTTT
NA | NA | TRBJ2-3 | TRBV9 | CASSVDYGRTDTQYF | TGTGCCAGCAGCGTAGATTACGGACGCACAGATACGCAGTATTTT
NA | TRBD1 | TRBJ1-6 | TRBV7-9 | CAGSFDRGKGSPLHF | TGTGCCGGCAGCTTTGACAGGGGAAAAGGTTCACCCCTCCACTTT
NA | TRBD1 | TRBJ2-7 | TRBV6-1 | CASSRQGAGYEQYF | TGTGCCAGCAGCCGACAGGGGGCGGGGTACGAGCAGTACTTC
NA | NA | TRBJ1-6 | TRBV5-1 | CASSLGGRRSPLHF | TGCGCCAGCAGCTTGGGGGGACGGCGGTCACCCCTCCACTTT
NA | NA | TRBJ2-3 | TRBV19 | CASRQPGGTDTQYF | TGTGCCAGTAGACAGCCCGGAGGGACAGATACGCAGTATTTT
NA | NA | TRBJ2-2 | TRBV13 | CASSRYRTGELFF | TGTGCCAGCAGCCGGTATCGGACCGGGGAGCTGTTTTTT
NA | NA | TRBJ1-2 | TRBV6-6 | CASTPGGGEGGYTF | TGTGCCAGCACGCCGGGGGGAGGGGAGGGTGGCTACACCTTC
NA | TRBD1 | TRBJ2-7 | TRBV9 | CASSTDSGQGINEQYF | TGTGCCAGCAGCACCGACTCCGGACAGGGGATCAACGAGCAGTACTTC
NA | NA | TRBJ1-1 | TRBV2 | CASSVGLGTEAFF | TGTGCCAGCAGTGTCGGCCTAGGGACTGAAGCTTTCTTT
NA | NA | TRBJ2-7 | TRBV5-1 | CAWRAPNQGGAHEQYF | TGCGCCTGGAGGGCCCCCAACCAGGGTGGTGCCCACGAGCAGTACTTC
NA | NA | TRBJ1-6 | TRBV19 | CASSIASGWEANSPLHF | TGTGCCAGTAGTATAGCTAGCGGCTGGGAAGCGAATTCACCCCTCCACTTT
once | NA | TRBJ2-2 | TRBV7-3 | CASSDSGNTGELFF | TGTGCCAGCAGCGACAGCGGGAACACCGGGGAGCTGTTTTTT
NA | TRBD1 | TRBJ2-7 | TRBV5-4 | CASSPDRGPYEQYF | TGTGCCAGCAGCCCGGACAGGGGGCCCTACGAGCAGTACTTC
NA | TRBD2 | TRBJ2-3 | TRBV7-2 | CASSSSGGTDTQYF | TGTGCCAGCAGCTCCAGCGGGGGCACAGATACGCAGTATTTT
NA | NA | TRBJ2-1 | TRBV7-9 | CASSLGVEQFF | TGTGCCAGCAGCTTAGGAGTTGAGCAGTTCTTC
NA | TRBD1 | TRBJ1-6 | TRBV6-6 | CASSRDRVSSPLHF | TGTGCCAGCAGCCGGGACAGGGTGAGTTCACCCCTCCACTTT
NA | TRBD2 | TRBJ2-3 | TRBV9 | CASTVGRGGRTDTQYF | TGTGCCAGCACCGTGGGGCGGGGGGGACGCACAGATACGCAGTATTTT
NA | TRBD1 | TRBJ1-2 | TRBV5-4 | CASSQGTGGGGYGYTF | TGTGCCAGCAGCCAAGGGACAGGGGGTGGGGGCTATGGCTACACCTTC
few | TRBD1 | TRBJ1-2 | TRBV19 | CASIRTGVGYGYTF | TGTGCCAGTATAAGGACAGGGGTAGGGTATGGCTACACCTTC
NA | TRBD1 | TRBJ2-5 | TRBV12-5 | CASGTGTVQETQYF | TGTGCTAGTGGAACCGGGACAGTCCAAGAGACCCAGTACTTC
NA | TRBD2 | TRBJ2-1 | TRBV5-1 | CASRPVPGLAYEQFF | TGCGCCAGCAGGCCCGTTCCGGGACTAGCCTATGAGCAGTTCTTC
NA | TRBD2 | TRBJ2-5 | TRBV30 | CAWSGRGLAGVKTQYF | TGTGCCTGGAGTGGGCGGGGACTAGCGGGGGTTAAGACCCAGTACTTC
NA | TRBD1 | TRBJ1-1 | TRBV11-2 | CASSLAPQGAATEAFF | TGTGCCAGCAGCTTAGCACCACAGGGGGCGGCCACTGAAGCTTTCTTT
NA | NA | TRBJ2-6 | TRBV5-1 | CASSLEGSGANVLTF | TGCGCCAGCAGCTTGGAAGGCAGCGGGGCCAACGTCCTGACTTTC
NA | TRBD2 | TRBJ2-1 | TRBV28 | CATLGLAGGSSYNEQFF | TGTGCCACTTTAGGACTAGCGGGGGGATCCTCCTACAATGAGCAGTTCTTC
NA | TRBD1 | TRBJ2-1 | TRBV6-4 | CASTERDRGLRSYNEQFF | TGTGCCAGCACCGAACGGGACAGGGGGCTCCGATCCTACAATGAGCAGTTCTTC
NA | NA | TRBJ1-3 | TRBV18 | CASSPVGLPAGNTIYF | TGTGCCAGCTCACCAGTCGGGCTCCCGGCTGGAAACACCATATATTTT
NA | TRBD1 | TRBJ1-5 | TRBV30 | CAWSVRGTGLNQPQHF | TGTGCCTGGAGTGTACGAGGGACAGGCCTCAATCAGCCCCAGCATTTT
NA | TRBD2 | TRBJ2-5 | TRBV7-9 | CASSLVRSGTSGGRETQYF | TGTGCCAGCAGCTTAGTCCGCTCCGGGACTAGCGGGGGACGTGAGACCCAGTACTTC
NA | NA | TRBJ1-2 | TRBV4-1 | CASSQVSGYGYTF | TGCGCCAGCAGCCAAGTGTCGGGCTATGGCTACACCTTC
NA | NA | TRBJ1-2 | TRBV6-5 | CASSWDRYGYTF | TGTGCCAGCAGTTGGGACCGCTATGGCTACACCTTC
NA | NA | TRBJ2-2 | TRBV29-1 | CSVVGEASSGELFF | TGCAGCGTTGTGGGAGAGGCGTCATCCGGGGAGCTGTTTTTT
NA | NA | TRBJ2-2 | TRBV7-9 | CASSSKDRNTGELFF | TGTGCCAGCAGCTCGAAGGACAGAAACACCGGGGAGCTGTTTTTT
NA | NA | TRBJ1-4 | TRBV5-1 | CASSLEATNEKLFF | TGCGCCAGCAGCTTGGAAGCAACTAATGAAAAACTGTTTTTT
once | NA | TRBJ1-6 | TRBV2 | CASSEAIHGNSPLHF | TGTGCCAGCAGTGAAGCTATTCACGGGAATTCACCCCTCCACTTT
once | NA | TRBJ2-6 | TRBV9 | CASSVSRGRGNNVLTF | TGTGCCAGCAGCGTATCCCGGGGTCGGGGGAATAACGTCCTGACTTTC
NA | NA | TRBJ2-7 | TRBV5-4 | CASSQLGTLGEQYF | TGTGCCAGCAGCCAACTGGGGACCCTCGGCGAGCAGTACTTC
NA | NA | TRBJ2-5 | TRBV5-1 | CASRGGQETQYF | TGCGCCAGCAGAGGGGGCCAAGAGACCCAGTACTTC